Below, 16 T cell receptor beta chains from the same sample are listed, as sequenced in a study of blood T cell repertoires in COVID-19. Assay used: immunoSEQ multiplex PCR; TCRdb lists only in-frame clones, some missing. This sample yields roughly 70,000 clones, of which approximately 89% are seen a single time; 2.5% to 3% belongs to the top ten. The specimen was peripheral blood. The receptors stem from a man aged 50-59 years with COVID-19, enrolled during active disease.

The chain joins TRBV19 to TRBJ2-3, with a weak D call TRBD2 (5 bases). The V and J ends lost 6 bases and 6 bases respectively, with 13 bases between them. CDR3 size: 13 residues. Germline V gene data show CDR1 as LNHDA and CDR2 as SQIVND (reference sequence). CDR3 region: CASRRVDGDTQYF. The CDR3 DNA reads TGTGCCAGTAGGAGGGTGGACGGGGATACGCAGTATTTT.

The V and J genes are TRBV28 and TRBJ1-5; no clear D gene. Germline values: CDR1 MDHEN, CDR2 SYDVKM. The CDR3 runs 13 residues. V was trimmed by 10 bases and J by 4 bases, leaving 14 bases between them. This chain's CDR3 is CATGGRVNQPQHF. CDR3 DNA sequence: TGTGCCACCGGAGGGCGAGTTAATCAGCCCCAGCATTTT.

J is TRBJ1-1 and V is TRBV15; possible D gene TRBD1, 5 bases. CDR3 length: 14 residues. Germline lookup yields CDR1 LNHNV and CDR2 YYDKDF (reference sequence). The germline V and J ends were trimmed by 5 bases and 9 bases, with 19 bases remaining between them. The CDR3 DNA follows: TGTGCCACCAGCCGACTGGGGGAGGGGATGAAAGCTTTCTTT. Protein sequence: CATSRLGEGMKAFF.

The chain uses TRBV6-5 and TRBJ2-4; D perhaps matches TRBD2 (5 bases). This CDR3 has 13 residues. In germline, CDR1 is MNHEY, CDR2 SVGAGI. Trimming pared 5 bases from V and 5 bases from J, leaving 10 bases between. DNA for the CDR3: TGTGCCAGCAGTCGGACTCCCGAAAACATTCAGTACTTC. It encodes CASSRTPENIQYF.

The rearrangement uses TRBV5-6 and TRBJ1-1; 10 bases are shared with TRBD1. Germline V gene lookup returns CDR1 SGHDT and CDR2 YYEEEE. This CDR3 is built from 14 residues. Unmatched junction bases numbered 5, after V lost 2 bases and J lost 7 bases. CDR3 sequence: CASSFGTGVHEAFF. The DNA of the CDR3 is TGTGCCAGCAGCTTCGGGACAGGGGTACATGAAGCTTTCTTT. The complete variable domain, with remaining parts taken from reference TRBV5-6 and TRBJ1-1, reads DAGVTQSPTHLIKTRGQQVTLRCSPKSGHDTVSWYQQALGQGPQFIFQYYEEEERQRGNFPDRFSGHQFPNYSSELNVNALLLGDSALYLCASSFGTGVHEAFFGQGTRLTVV.

The CDR3 nucleotides are TGCGCCAGCAGCCAAGATTACGGGACAGGAGGCTACGAGCAGTACTTC. Amino acids: CASSQDYGTGGYEQYF. The chain couples TRBV4-1 to TRBJ2-7, with TRBD1 matching over 8 bases. CDR1 and CDR2 from the germline V gene are MGHRA and YSYEKL. V lost 0 bases and J lost 3; bases outside the gene matches: 7. The CDR3 contains 16 residues.

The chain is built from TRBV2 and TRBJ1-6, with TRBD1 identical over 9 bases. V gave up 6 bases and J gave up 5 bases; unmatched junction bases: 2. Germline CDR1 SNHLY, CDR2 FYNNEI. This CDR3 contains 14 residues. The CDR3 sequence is CASSWTGDNSPLHF. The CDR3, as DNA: TGTGCCAGCAGCTGGACAGGGGATAATTCACCCCTCCACTTT.

The DNA of the CDR3 is TGTGCCAGCAGCGTGAGGGCGGAAGGAGGTGGCTACACCTTC. It translates to CASSVRAEGGGYTF. The chain has TRBV9 and TRBJ1-2, with D unresolved. The length of the CDR3 is 14 residues. The ends were cut back, 2 bases at V and 7 bases at J, with 15 bases in the middle. The germline V gene has CDR1 SGDLS and CDR2 YYNGEE.

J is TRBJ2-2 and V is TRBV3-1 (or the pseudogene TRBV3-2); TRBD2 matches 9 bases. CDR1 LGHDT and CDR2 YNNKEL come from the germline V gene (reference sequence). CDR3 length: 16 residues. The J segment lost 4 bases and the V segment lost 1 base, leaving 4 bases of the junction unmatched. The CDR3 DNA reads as TGTGCCAGCAGCCAAGGGCTAGCGGGAATCACCGGGGAGCTGTTTTTT. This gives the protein CASSQGLAGITGELFF.

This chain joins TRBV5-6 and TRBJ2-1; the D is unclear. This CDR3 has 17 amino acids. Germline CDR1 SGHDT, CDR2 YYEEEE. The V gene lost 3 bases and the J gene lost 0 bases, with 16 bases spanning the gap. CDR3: CASSSVGELSSYNEQFF. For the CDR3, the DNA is TGTGCCAGCAGCTCAGTGGGCGAGCTTAGCTCCTACAATGAGCAGTTCTTC.

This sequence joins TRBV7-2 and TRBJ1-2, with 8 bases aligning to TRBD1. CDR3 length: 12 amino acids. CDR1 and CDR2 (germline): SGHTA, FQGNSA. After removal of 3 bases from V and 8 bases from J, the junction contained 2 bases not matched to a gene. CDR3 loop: CASSLSGGGYTF. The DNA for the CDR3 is TGTGCCAGCAGCTTGTCAGGGGGCGGCTACACCTTC.

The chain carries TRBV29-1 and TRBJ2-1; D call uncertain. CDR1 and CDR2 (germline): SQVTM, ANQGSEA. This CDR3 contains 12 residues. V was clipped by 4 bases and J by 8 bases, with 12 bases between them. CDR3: CSVGLLIDEQFF. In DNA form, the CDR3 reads TGCAGCGTTGGACTCCTAATTGATGAGCAGTTCTTC.

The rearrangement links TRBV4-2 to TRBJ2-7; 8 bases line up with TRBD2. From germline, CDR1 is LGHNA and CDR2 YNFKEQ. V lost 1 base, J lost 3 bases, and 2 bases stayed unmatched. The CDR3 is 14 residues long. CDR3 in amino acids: CASSQVAGSYEQYF. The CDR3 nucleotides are TGTGCCAGCAGCCAAGTAGCGGGGAGCTACGAGCAGTACTTC.

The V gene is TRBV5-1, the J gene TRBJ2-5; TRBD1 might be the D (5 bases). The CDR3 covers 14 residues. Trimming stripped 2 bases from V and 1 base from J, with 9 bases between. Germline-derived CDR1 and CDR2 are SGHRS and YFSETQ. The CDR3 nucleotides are TGCGCCAGCAGCTTAGGGGCAGGCCAAGAGACCCAGTACTTC. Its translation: CASSLGAGQETQYF.

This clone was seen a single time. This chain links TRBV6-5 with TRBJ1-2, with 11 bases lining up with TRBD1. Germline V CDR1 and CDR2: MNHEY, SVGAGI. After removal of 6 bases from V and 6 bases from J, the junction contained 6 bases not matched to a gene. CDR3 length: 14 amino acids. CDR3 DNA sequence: TGTGCCAGCAGCGGGGGACAGGGGGAGCATGGCTACACCTTC. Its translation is CASSGGQGEHGYTF.

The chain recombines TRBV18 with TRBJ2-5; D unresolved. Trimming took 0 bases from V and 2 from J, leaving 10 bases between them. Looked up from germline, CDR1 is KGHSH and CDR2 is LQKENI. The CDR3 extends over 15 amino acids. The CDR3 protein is CASSPPLMTQETQYF. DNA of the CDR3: TGTGCCAGCTCACCACCGTTAATGACACAAGAGACCCAGTACTTC.